One sample yielded the 14 T cell receptor beta chains listed below, sequenced in a study of blood T cell repertoires in COVID-19. Data came from immunoSEQ multiplex PCR; TCRdb stores just in-frame clones and leaves some out. In the table there are roughly 47,000 clones, 89% of which are singletons. Sequencing was done on a sample of peripheral blood. The origin of the receptors is a man between 65 and 85 years old with active COVID-19.

The chain couples TRBV11-1 to TRBJ2-1; D perhaps matches TRBD1 (5 bases). V gave up 6 bases and J gave up 0 bases, with 12 bases separating them. CDR1 and CDR2 from the germline V gene are SGHAT and FQDESV (reference sequence). This CDR3 is 15 amino acids long. CDR3 sequence (DNA): TGTGCCAGCAGACAGACAGCGAGCTCCTACAATGAGCAGTTCTTC. Protein sequence: CASRQTASSYNEQFF.

The chain joins TRBV10-2 to TRBJ2-2; the match to TRBD1 covers 8 bases. The CDR3 extends over 13 amino acids. Per germline, CDR1 WSHSY and CDR2 SAAADI. J lost 1 base, V lost 8 bases, and 0 bases had no gene match. CDR3 in amino acids: CASGTGNTGELFF. CDR3 coding DNA: TGCGCCAGCGGGACAGGGAACACCGGGGAGCTGTTTTTT.

Turning to this clone: Other DNA sequences within the sample encode an identical CDR3. The rearrangement uses TRBV6-6 and TRBJ1-2, with 7 bases that match TRBD1. The length of the CDR3 is 12 residues. The trim removed 11 bases at V and 2 bases at J, leaving 5 bases unmatched. CDR1 and CDR2 (germline): MNHNY, SVGAGI (reference sequence). The CDR3 region has the DNA TGTGCCGGATTAGGGGGCAACTATGGCTACACCTTC. Translating gives CAGLGGNYGYTF.

V gene TRBV4-3 combines with J gene TRBJ1-6; 7 bases are shared with TRBD1. V was clipped by 4 bases and J by 6 bases; unmatched bases: 3. The CDR3 spans 14 residues. Germline V lookup: CDR1 LGHNA, CDR2 YSLEER. The CDR3 nucleotides are TGCGCCAGCAGCCGACAGGGTCTTAATTCACCCCTCCACTTT. Translation: CASSRQGLNSPLHF.

This sequence joins TRBV6-5 and TRBJ2-3, with D possibly TRBD2 on 6 matching bases. The germline V gene has CDR1 MNHEY and CDR2 SVGAGI. V lost 6 bases, J lost 0 bases, and 10 bases lay in between. The CDR3 is made up of 14 amino acids. The CDR3 protein is CASRGTHSTDTQYF. In nucleotides, the CDR3 is TGTGCCAGCAGAGGGACTCACAGCACAGATACGCAGTATTTT.

This clone occurred once. This rearrangement joins TRBV5-4 to TRBJ2-5, with 8 bases identical to TRBD2. V shed 5 bases and J 5 bases; nucleotides not matched to a gene: 14. The CDR3 is 16 residues long. The germline CDR1 and CDR2 sequences are SGHNT and YYREEE (reference sequence). The DNA for the CDR3 is TGTGCCAGCAGTCCTACTAGCGGCGCTAAGCGCGAGACCCAGTACTTC. Its translation is CASSPTSGAKRETQYF.

V is TRBV11-2 and J is TRBJ1-1; D is perhaps TRBD1 (5 bases). Germline lookup yields CDR1 SGHAT and CDR2 FQNNGV. The CDR3 runs 14 residues. Trimming shortened V by 5 bases and J by 4 bases, and 14 bases separated the two germline ends. The chain's CDR3 is CASSPGTLPTEAFF. The CDR3 DNA reads as TGTGCCAGCAGCCCGGGGACTCTCCCCACTGAAGCTTTCTTT.

The chain has TRBV5-4 and TRBJ2-7; 11 nucleotides line up with TRBD1. V lost 4 bases and J lost 3; bases outside the gene matches: 6. This CDR3 has 15 residues. Germline lookup yields CDR1 SGHNT and CDR2 YYREEE (reference sequence). As DNA, the CDR3 is TGTGCCAGCAGCCTGGGGGGGACAGGGGGCTACGAGCAGTACTTC. Protein sequence: CASSLGGTGGYEQYF.

This clone was counted a few times. CDR3 coding DNA: TGCGCCAGCAGCTTGGTGGGCATGATCACCGGGGAGCTGTTTTTT. Protein sequence: CASSLVGMITGELFF. This chain links TRBV5-1 with TRBJ2-2; D uncertain. Germline values: CDR1 SGHRS, CDR2 YFSETQ. The ends were cut back, 0 bases at V and 4 bases at J, with 10 bases in the middle. CDR3 size: 15 residues.

This chain connects TRBV28 to TRBJ2-5; the match to TRBD2 covers 10 bases. The germline V gene encodes CDR1 MDHEN and CDR2 SYDVKM. The trim removed 3 bases at V and 6 bases at J, leaving 7 bases unmatched. The CDR3 is made up of 15 amino acids. The CDR3 is CASSLDTSGVKTQYF. CDR3 nucleotide sequence: TGTGCCAGCAGTTTGGACACTAGCGGGGTTAAGACCCAGTACTTC. Together with reference TRBV28 and TRBJ2-5, the CDR3 gives the full variable domain: DVKVTQSSRYLVKRTGEKVFLECVQDMDHENMFWYRQDPGLGLRLIYFSYDVKMKEKGDIPEGYSVSREKKERFSLILESASTNQTSMYLCASSLDTSGVKTQYFGPGTRLLVL.

The gene calls are TRBV6-2 or TRBV6-3 and TRBJ1-1, with D possibly TRBD1 on 6 matching bases. Trimming cost V 2 bases and J 3 bases, with 10 bases left between them. CDR3 length: 14 residues. Germline loops: CDR1 MNHEY, CDR2 SVGEGT. CDR3 amino acids: CASSYVDSYTEAFF. Written as DNA, the CDR3 is TGTGCCAGCAGTTACGTGGACAGTTACACTGAAGCTTTCTTT.

The chain couples TRBV28 to TRBJ2-2; 9 bases map to TRBD2. Trimming removed 6 bases from V and 9 bases from J; junction bases left unmatched: 17. Germline V gene sequence: CDR1 MDHEN, CDR2 SYDVKM. This CDR3 region has 17 residues. CDR3 residues: CASSPRLRQRGARELFF. The CDR3 coding sequence is TGTGCCAGCAGCCCCCGACTCCGGCAGCGGGGGGCGAGGGAGCTGTTTTTT.

The V call is TRBV19, the J call TRBJ2-3; TRBD1 is a possible D gene (6 bases). V lost 6 bases and J 6 bases, leaving 22 bases between the germline ends. This CDR3 contains 16 residues. Germline V gene data show CDR1 as LNHDA and CDR2 as SQIVND (reference sequence). CDR3 DNA sequence: TGTGCCAGTAGCCCAACCCCCGGGGCAAGGGGGGATACGCAGTATTTT. It is translated as CASSPTPGARGDTQYF.

The chain is built from TRBV29-1 and TRBJ2-5; D gene uncertain. The germline CDR1 and CDR2 sequences are SQVTM and ANQGSEA. The V and J ends lost 5 bases and 3 bases respectively, with 7 bases between them. The CDR3 has 11 residues. CDR3 amino acids: CSVRLEETQYF. The CDR3 DNA reads as TGCAGCGTTCGACTTGAAGAGACCCAGTACTTC.